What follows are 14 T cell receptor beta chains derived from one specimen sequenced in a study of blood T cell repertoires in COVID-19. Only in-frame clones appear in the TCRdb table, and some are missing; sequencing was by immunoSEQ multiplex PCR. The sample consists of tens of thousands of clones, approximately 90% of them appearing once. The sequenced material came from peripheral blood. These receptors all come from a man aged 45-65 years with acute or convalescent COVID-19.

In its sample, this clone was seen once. The CDR3 region has the DNA TGTGCCGGGGGCCGGGCAGGGGGCTACACCTTC. This sequence encodes CAGGRAGGYTF. The rearrangement links TRBV30 to TRBJ1-2, with D maybe TRBD1 (6 bases). Per germline, CDR1 GTSNPN and CDR2 SVGIG (reference sequence). The CDR3 sequence is 11 residues long. V was cut by 8 bases and J by 8 bases, with 15 bases left in between.

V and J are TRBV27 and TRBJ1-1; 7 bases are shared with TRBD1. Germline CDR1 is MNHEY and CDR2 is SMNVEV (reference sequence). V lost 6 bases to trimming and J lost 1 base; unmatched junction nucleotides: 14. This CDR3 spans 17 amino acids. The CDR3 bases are TGTGCCAGCAGCCAAAGACCCTACAGGGGACGGAACACTGAAGCTTTCTTT. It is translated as CASSQRPYRGRNTEAFF.

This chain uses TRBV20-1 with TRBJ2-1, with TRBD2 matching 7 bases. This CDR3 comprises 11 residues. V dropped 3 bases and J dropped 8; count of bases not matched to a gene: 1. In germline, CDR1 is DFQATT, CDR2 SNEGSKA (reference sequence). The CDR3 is CSASRGDEQFF. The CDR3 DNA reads TGCAGTGCTAGTCGGGGGGATGAGCAGTTCTTC.

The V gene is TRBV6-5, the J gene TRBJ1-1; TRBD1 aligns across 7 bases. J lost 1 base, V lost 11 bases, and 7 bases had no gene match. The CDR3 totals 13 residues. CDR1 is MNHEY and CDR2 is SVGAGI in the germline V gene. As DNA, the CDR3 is TGTGCCGTCAAAAGGGGGCCGAACACTGAAGCTTTCTTT. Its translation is CAVKRGPNTEAFF.

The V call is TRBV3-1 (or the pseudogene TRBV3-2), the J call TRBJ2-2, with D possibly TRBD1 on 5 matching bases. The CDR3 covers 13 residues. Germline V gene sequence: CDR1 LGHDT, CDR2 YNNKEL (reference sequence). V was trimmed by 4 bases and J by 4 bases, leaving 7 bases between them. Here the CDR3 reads CASSPDSTGELFF. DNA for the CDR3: TGTGCCAGCAGCCCCGACAGCACCGGGGAGCTGTTTTTT.

DNA for the CDR3: TGTGCCACCAGTGATCCGAAGACCACTAGTGGAAAACTGTTTTTT. The encoded protein is CATSDPKTTSGKLFF. The chain joins TRBV24-1 to TRBJ1-4; D is uncertain. V was clipped by 3 bases and J by 10 bases, with 17 bases between them. The CDR3 sequence is 15 residues long. Germline V gives CDR1 KGHDR, CDR2 SFDVKD.

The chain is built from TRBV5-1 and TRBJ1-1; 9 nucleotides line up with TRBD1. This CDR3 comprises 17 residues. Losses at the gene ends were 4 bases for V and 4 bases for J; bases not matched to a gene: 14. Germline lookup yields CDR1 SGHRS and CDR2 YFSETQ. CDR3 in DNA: TGCGCCAGCAGCCAAAGGAACACACAGGGGGCCGGCACTGAAGCTTTCTTT. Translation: CASSQRNTQGAGTEAFF.

The CDR3 loop is CATSTAGGHNEQFF. CDR3 in DNA: TGTGCCACCAGTACGGCGGGGGGTCACAATGAGCAGTTCTTC. J is TRBJ2-1 and V is TRBV24-1; 8 bases agree with TRBD2. The CDR3 runs 14 residues. Trimming at V came to 6 bases and at J to 5 bases, leaving 5 bases not matched to a gene. Germline CDR1 is KGHDR and CDR2 is SFDVKD.

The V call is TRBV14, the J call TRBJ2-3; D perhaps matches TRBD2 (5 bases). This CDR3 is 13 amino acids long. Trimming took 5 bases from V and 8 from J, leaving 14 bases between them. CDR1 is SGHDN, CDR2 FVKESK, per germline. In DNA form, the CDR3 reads TGTGCCAGCAGCTTCATCGGGGTAGCTACGCAGTATTTT. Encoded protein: CASSFIGVATQYF.

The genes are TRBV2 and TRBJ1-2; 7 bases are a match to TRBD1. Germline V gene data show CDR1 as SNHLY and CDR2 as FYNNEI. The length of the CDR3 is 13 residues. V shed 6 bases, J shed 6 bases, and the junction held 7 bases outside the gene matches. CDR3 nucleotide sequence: TGTGCCAGCAGGCCAGACAGGGAAGATGGCTACACCTTC. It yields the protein CASRPDREDGYTF.

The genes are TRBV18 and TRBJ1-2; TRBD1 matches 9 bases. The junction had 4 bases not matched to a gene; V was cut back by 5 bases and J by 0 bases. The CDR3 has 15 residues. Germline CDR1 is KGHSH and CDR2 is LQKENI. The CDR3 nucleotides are TGTGCCAGCTCAGGACAGGGGACTGCTAACTATGGCTACACCTTC. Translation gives CASSGQGTANYGYTF.

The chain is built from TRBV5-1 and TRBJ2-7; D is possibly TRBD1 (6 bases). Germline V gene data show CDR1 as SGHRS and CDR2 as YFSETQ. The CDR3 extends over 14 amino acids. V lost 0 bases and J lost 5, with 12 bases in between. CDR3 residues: CASSLGRGVDEQYF. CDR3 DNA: TGCGCCAGCAGCTTGGGCAGGGGTGTTGACGAGCAGTACTTC.

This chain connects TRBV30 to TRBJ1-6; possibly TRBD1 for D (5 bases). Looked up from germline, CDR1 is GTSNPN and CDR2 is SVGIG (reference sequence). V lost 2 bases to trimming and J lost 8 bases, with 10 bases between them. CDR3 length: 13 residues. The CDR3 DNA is TGTGCCTGGAGTACAGGCCCATATTCACCCCTCCACTTT. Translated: CAWSTGPYSPLHF.

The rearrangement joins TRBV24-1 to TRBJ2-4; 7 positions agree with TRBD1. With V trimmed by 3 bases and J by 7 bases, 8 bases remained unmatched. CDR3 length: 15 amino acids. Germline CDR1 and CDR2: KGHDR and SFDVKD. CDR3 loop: CATSDPRDRVNIQYF. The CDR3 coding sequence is TGTGCCACCAGTGATCCCCGCGACAGGGTCAACATTCAGTACTTC.